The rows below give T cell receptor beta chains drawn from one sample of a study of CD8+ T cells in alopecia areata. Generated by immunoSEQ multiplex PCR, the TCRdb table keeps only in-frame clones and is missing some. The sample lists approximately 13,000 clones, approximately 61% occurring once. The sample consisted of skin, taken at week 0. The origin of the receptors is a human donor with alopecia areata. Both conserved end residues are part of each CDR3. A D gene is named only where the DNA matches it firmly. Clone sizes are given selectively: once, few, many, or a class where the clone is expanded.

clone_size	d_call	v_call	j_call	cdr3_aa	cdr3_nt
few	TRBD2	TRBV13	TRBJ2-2	CASSVERGGTGELFF	TGTGCCAGCAGCGTTGAGCGGGGGGGCACCGGGGAGCTGTTTTTT
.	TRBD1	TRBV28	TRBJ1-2	CASSLWGTDHGYTF	TGTGCCAGCAGTTTATGGGGGACAGATCATGGCTACACCTTC
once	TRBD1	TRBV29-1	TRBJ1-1	CSVEARDRVLNTEAFF	TGCAGCGTTGAGGCCCGGGACAGGGTGTTGAACACTGAAGCTTTCTTT
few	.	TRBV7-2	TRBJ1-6	CASSFGGVTDNSPLHF	TGTGCCAGCAGCTTTGGGGGGGTGACAGATAATTCACCCCTCCACTTT
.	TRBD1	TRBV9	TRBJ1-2	CASSTRGTGLRGYTF	TGTGCCAGCAGCACTAGAGGGACAGGGCTTCGGGGCTACACCTTC
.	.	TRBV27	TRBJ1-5	CASSSDRWGNQPQHF	TGTGCCAGCAGTTCCGATCGGTGGGGTAACCAGCCCCAGCATTTT
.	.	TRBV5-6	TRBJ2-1	CASSFLPGYNEQFF	TGTGCCAGCAGCTTCTTGCCAGGTTACAATGAGCAGTTCTTC
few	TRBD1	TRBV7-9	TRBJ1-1	CASSFTGDTEAFF	TGTGCCAGCAGCTTTACAGGGGACACTGAAGCTTTCTTT
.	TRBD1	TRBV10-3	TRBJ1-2	CAISEQGPGYTF	TGTGCCATCAGTGAACAGGGGCCGGGCTACACCTTC
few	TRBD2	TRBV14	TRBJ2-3	CASSLLSGGLGDTQYF	TGTGCCAGCAGCCTCCTTAGCGGGGGCCTTGGGGATACGCAGTATTTT
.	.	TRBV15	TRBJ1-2	CATSREVPGGYTF	TGTGCCACCAGCAGAGAGGTCCCGGGGGGCTACACCTTC
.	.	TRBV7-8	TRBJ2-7	CASTQGGLYEQYF	TGTGCCAGCACCCAGGGGGGACTCTACGAGCAGTACTTC
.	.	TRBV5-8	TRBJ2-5	CASSWATADLRETQYF	TGTGCCAGCAGCTGGGCTACGGCAGACCTCAGGGAGACCCAGTACTTC
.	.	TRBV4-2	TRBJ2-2	CASSSTGELFF	TGTGCCAGCAGCTCCACCGGGGAGCTGTTTTTT